This TCR beta chain is drawn from a study of shared clonotypes between healthy human individuals. Terminally differentiated effector memory CD45RA+ cells were left out of the naive CD8 fraction, which was CD45RO-negative and positively selected for CCR7. Deep was the level at which the assay was run. The genomic DNA of each subset was split evenly across several immunoSEQ plates. TCRdb keeps only in-frame clones here, not all; method: immunoSEQ multiplex PCR. The sample has millions of clones, approximately 94% seen once. With regard to this clone: The antigen is undetermined.

Whole-study results and caveats: Represented genetic and exposure-history diversity was restricted by having few donors.

The germline V gene encodes CDR1 KGHSH and CDR2 LQKENI. The CDR3 contains 19 residues. The V gene end was trimmed by 3 bases and the J gene end by 0 bases; junction bases not matched to a gene: 16. This sequence originates from a young man in good health. Some clones in this sample may be carry-over from other donors' samples. This rearrangement joins TRBV18 to TRBJ1-1; 7 nucleotides align to TRBD1. The sample consisted of naive CD8+ T cells from PBMCs. The CDR3 region has the DNA TGTGCCAGCTCACCGGGATCACCCGACAGGGTCACGATGAACACTGAAGCTTTCTTT. Its protein is CASSPGSPDRVTMNTEAFF.